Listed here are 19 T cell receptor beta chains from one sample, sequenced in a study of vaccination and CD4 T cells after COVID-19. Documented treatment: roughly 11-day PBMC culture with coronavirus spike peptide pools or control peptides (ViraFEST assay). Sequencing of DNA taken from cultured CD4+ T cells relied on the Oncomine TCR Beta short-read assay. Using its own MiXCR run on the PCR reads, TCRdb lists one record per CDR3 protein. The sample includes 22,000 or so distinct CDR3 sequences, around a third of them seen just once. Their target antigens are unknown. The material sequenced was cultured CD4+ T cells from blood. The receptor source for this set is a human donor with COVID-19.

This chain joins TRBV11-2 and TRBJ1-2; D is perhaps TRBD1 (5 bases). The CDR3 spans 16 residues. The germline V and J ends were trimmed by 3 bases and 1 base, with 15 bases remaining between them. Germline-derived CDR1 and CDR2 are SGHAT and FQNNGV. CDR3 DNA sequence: TGTGCCAGCAGCTTCAGTGGGGGAAAGATTAACTATGGCTACACCTTC. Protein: CASSFSGGKINYGYTF.

CDR3 DNA sequence: TGTGCCAGCAGAGACAGGGCCGGTTCGGTTCAAGAGACCCAGTACTTC. Amino acid sequence: CASRDRAGSVQETQYF. The chain joins TRBV2 to TRBJ2-5, with 7 bases fitting TRBD1. The J segment lost 2 bases and the V segment lost 6 bases, leaving 12 bases of the junction unmatched. Per germline, CDR1 SNHLY and CDR2 FYNNEI. This CDR3 has 16 residues. Full variable domain (rest looked up from reference TRBV2 and TRBJ2-5): EPEVTQTPSHQVTQMGQEVILRCVPISNHLYFYWYRQILGQKVEFLVSFYNNEISEKSEIFDDQFSVERPDGSNFTLKIRSTKLEDSAMYFCASRDRAGSVQETQYFGPGTRLLVL.

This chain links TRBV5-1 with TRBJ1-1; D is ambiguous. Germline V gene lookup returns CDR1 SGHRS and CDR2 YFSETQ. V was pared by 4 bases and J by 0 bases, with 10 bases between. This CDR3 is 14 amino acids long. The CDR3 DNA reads TGCGCCAGCAGCCGGGAAGGGATGAACACTGAAGCTTTCTTT. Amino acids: CASSREGMNTEAFF.

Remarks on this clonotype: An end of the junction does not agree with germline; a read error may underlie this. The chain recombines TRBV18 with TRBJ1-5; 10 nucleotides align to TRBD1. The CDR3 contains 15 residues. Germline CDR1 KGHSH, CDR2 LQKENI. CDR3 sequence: CASSPGQGSNQPRHF. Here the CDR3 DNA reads TGTGCCAGCTCACCGGGACAGGGGAGTAATCAGCCCCGGCATTTT.

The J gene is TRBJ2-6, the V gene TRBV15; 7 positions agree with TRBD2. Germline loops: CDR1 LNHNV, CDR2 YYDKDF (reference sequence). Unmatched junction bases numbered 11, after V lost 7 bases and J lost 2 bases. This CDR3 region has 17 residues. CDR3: CATTQGTGGPGANVLTF. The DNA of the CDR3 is TGTGCCACCACCCAAGGGACGGGGGGACCTGGGGCCAACGTCCTGACTTTC.

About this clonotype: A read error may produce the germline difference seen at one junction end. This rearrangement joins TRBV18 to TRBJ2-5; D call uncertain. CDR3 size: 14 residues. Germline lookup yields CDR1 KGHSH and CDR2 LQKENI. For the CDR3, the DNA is TGTGCCAGCTCAACAAATAGGCCCCTGGCGACCCGGTACTTC. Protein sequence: CASSTNRPLATRYF.

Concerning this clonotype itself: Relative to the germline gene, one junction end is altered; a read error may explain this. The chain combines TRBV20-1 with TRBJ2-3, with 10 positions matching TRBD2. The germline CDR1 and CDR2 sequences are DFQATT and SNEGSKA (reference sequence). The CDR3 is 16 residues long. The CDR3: CSAGGASGGATDAQYF. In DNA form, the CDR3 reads TGCAGTGCCGGGGGGGCTAGCGGGGGAGCCACAGATGCGCAGTATTTT.

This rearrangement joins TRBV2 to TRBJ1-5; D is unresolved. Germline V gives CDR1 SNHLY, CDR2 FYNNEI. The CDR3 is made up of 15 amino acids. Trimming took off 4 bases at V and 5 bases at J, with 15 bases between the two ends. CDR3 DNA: TGTGCCAGCAGTGTTACCTCGACTTTGGATCAGCCCCAGCATTTT. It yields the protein CASSVTSTLDQPQHF.

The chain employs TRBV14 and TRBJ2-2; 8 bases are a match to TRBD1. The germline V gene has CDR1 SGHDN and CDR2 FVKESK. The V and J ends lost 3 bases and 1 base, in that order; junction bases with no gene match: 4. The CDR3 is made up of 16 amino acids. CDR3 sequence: CASSHSTGVNTGELFF. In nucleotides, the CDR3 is TGTGCCAGCAGCCATTCGACAGGGGTGAACACCGGGGAGCTGTTTTTT. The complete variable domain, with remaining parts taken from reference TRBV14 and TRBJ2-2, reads EAGVTQFPSHSVIEKGQTVTLRCDPISGHDNLYWYRRVMGKEIKFLLHFVKESKQDESGMPNNRFLAERTGGTYSTLKVQPAELEDSGVYFCASSHSTGVNTGELFFGEGSRLTVL.

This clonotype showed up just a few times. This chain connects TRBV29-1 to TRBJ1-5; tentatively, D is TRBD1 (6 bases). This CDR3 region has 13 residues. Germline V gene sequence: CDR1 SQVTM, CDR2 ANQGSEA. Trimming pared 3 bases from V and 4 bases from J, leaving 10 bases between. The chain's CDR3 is CSVDGGLNQPQHF. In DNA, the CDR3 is TGCAGCGTTGACGGGGGGCTTAATCAGCCCCAGCATTTT.

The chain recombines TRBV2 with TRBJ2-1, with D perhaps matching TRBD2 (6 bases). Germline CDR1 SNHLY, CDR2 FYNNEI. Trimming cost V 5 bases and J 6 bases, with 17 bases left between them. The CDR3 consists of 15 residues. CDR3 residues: CASSRGTGSPNEQFF. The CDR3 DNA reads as TGTGCCAGCAGTAGAGGTACCGGGAGCCCCAATGAGCAGTTCTTC.

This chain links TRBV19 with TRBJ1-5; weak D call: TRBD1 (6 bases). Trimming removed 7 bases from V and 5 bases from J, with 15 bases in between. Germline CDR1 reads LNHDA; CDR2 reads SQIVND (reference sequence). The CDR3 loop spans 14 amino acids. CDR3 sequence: CASTKGGNHQPQHF. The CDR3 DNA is TGTGCCAGTACCAAGGGGGGTAATCATCAGCCCCAGCATTTT.

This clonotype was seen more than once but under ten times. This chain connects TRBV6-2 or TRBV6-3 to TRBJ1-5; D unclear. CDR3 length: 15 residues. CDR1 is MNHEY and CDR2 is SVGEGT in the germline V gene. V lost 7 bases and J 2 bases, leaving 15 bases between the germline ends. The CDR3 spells CASTAGGLGNQPQHF. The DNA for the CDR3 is TGTGCCAGCACGGCGGGAGGTTTGGGCAATCAGCCCCAGCATTTT.

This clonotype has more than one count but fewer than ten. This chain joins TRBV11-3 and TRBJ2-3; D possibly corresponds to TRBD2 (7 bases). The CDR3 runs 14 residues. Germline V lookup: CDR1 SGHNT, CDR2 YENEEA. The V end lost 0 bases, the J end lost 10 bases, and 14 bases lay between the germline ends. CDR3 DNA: TGTGCCAGCAGCTTAGATGGAGGGGGGAGGGCGCAGTATTTT. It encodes CASSLDGGGRAQYF.

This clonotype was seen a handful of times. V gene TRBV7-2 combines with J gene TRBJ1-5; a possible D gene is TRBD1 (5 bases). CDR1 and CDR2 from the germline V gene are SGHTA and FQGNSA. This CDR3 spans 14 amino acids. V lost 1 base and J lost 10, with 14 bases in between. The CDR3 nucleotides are TGTGCCAGCAGCTTAGGGCAGAGTAGGGGTCCCCAGCATTTT. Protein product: CASSLGQSRGPQHF.

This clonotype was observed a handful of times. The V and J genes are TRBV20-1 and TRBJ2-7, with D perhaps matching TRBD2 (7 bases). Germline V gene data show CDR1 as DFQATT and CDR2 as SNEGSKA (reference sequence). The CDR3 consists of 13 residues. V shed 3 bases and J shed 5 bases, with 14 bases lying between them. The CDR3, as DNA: TGCAGTGCTAGTTACGGGGGGCCTGACGAGCAGTACTTC. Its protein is CSASYGGPDEQYF.

The DNA for the CDR3 is TGTGCCAGCAGTTTTATGGGAGAGACCCAGTACTTC. Translated, it gives CASSFMGETQYF. V and J are TRBV12-3 or TRBV12-4 and TRBJ2-5, with D unresolved. This CDR3 comprises 12 residues. V lost 3 bases and J lost 4, with 6 bases in between.

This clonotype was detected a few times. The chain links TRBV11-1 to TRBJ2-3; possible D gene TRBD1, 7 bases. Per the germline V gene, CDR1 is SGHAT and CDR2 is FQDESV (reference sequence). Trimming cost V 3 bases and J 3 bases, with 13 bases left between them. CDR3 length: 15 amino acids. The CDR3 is CASSLQGGGTDTQYF. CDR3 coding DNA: TGTGCCAGCAGCTTGCAGGGGGGTGGGACAGATACGCAGTATTTT.

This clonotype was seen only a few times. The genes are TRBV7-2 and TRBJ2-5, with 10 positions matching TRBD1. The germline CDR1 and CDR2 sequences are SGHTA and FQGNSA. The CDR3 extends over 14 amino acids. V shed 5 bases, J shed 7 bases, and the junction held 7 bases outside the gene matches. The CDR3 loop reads CASSPGTGELTQYF. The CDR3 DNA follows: TGTGCCAGCAGCCCCGGGACAGGGGAGTTGACCCAGTACTTC.